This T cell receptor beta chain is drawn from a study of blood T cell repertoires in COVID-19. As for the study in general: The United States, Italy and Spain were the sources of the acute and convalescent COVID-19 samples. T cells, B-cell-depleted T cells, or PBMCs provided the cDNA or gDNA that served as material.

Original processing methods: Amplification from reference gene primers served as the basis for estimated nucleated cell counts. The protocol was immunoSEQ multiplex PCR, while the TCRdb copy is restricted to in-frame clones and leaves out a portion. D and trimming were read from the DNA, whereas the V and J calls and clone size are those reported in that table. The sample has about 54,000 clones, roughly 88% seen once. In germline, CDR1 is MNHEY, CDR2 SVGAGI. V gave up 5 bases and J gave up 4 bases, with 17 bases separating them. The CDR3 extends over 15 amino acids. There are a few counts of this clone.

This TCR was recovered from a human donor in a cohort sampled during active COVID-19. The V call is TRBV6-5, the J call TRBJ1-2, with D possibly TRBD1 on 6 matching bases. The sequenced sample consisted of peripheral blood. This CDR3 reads CASSKQIGQRYGYTF. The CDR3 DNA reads TGTGCCAGCAGTAAGCAGATTGGACAGCGCTATGGCTACACCTTC.